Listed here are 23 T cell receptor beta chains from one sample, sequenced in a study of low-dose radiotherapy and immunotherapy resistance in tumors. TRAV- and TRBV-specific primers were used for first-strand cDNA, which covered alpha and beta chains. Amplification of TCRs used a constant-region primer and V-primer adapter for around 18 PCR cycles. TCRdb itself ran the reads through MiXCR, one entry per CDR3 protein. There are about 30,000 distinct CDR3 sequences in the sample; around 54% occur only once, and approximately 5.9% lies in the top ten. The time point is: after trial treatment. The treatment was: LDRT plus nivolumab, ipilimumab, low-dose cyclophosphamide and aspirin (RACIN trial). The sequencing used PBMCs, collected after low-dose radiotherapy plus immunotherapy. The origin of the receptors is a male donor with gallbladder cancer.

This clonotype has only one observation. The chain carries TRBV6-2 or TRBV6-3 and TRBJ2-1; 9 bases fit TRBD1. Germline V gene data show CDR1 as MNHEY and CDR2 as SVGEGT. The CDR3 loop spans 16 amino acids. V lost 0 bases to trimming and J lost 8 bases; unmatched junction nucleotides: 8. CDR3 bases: TGTGCCAGCAGTTACTCTCCGGGACAGGGAGGGGATGAGCAGTTCTTC. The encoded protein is CASSYSPGQGGDEQFF.

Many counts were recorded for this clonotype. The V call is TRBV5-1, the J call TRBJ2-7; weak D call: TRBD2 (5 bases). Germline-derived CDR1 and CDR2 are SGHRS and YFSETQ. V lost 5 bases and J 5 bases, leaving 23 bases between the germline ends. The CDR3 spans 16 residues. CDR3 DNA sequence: TGCGCCAGCAGTTACCAGGCGGCTAGCACAACTGACGAGCAGTACTTC. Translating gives CASSYQAASTTDEQYF.

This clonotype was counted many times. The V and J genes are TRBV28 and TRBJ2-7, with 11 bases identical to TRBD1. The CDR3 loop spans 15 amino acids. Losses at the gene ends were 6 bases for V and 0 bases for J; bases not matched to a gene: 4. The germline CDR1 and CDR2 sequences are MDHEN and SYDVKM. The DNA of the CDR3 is TGTGCCAGCAGCCCGGGACAGGGGGACTCCTACGAGCAGTACTTC. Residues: CASSPGQGDSYEQYF.

For the CDR3, the DNA is TGCAGCGTTGAATTCACAGGGGGCCAGCCCCAGCATTTT. Translation: CSVEFTGGQPQHF. The chain joins TRBV29-1 to TRBJ1-5, with 9 bases aligning to TRBD1. V lost 2 bases to trimming and J lost 7 bases; unmatched junction nucleotides: 3. This CDR3 comprises 13 residues. Per the germline V gene, CDR1 is SQVTM and CDR2 is ANQGSEA.

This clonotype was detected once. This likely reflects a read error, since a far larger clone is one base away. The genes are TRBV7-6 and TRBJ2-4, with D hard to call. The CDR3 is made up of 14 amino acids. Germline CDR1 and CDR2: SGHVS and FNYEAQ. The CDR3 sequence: CVSSPDWAGDIQYF. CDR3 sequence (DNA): TGTGTCAGCAGCCCCGACTGGGCTGGAGACATTCAGTACTTC.

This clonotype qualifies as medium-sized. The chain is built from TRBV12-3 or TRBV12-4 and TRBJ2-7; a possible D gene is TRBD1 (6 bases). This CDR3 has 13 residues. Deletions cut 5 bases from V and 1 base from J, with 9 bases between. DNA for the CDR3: TGTGCCAGCAGTCCGGACAGATCCTACGAGCAGTACTTC. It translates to CASSPDRSYEQYF.

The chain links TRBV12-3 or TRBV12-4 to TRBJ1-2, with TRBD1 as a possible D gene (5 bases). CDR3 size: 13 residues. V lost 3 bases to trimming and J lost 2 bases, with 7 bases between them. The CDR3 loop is CASSFQGNYGYTF. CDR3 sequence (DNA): TGTGCCAGCAGTTTTCAGGGCAACTATGGCTACACCTTC.

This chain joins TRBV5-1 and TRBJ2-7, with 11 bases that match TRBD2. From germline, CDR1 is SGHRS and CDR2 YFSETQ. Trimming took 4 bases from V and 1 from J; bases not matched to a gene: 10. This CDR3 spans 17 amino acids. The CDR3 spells CASSRTPSGGTSYEQYF. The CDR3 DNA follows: TGCGCCAGCAGCCGGACCCCTAGCGGGGGGACTTCCTACGAGCAGTACTTC.

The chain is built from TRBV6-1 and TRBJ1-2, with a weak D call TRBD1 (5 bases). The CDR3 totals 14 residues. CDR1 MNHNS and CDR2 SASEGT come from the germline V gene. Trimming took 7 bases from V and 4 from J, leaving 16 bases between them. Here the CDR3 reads CASTSPQGTYGYTF. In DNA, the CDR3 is TGTGCCAGCACTTCGCCGCAGGGTACCTATGGCTACACCTTC.

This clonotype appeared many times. The CDR3: CASSRERGTQYF. CDR3 in DNA: TGTGCCAGCAGCCGAGAACGGGGTACGCAGTATTTT. V usage is TRBV7-2 and J usage is TRBJ2-3, with D tentatively TRBD2 (5 bases). V lost 5 bases and J lost 8, with 11 bases in between. The CDR3 is made up of 12 amino acids. The V gene's germline CDR1 is SGHTA and CDR2 FQGNSA.

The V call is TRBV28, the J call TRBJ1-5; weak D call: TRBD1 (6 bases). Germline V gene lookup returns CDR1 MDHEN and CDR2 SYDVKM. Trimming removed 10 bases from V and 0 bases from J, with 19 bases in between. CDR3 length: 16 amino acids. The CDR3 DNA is TGTGCCACCGGAGCTGGGGGGGCTGGTAGCAATCAGCCCCAGCATTTT. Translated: CATGAGGAGSNQPQHF.

This CDR3 reads CASRSTDYSNQPQHF. In DNA, the CDR3 is TGTGCCAGCAGATCGACAGATTATAGCAATCAGCCCCAGCATTTT. V is TRBV6-8 and J is TRBJ1-5; possible D gene TRBD1, 5 bases. Germline values: CDR1 MNHGY, CDR2 SAAAGT. The CDR3 sequence is 15 residues long. The V and J ends lost 6 bases and 0 bases respectively, with 12 bases between them.

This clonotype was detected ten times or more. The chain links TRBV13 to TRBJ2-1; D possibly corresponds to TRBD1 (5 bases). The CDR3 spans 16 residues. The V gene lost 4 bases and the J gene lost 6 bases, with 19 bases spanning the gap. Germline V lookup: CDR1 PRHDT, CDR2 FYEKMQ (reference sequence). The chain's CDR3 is CASSSRTTEAFNEQFF. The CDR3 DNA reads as TGTGCCAGCAGCTCAAGGACGACAGAGGCCTTCAATGAGCAGTTCTTC. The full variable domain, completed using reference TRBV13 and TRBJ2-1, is AAGVIQSPRHLIKEKRETATLKCYPIPRHDTVYWYQQGPGQDPQFLISFYEKMQSDKGSIPDRFSAQQFSDYHSELNMSSLELGDSALYFCASSSRTTEAFNEQFFGPGTRLTVL.

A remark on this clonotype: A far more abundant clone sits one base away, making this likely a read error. CDR3: CASSSSITGSSYNEQYF. The CDR3 region has the DNA TGTGCCAGCAGCTCCAGCATAACGGGCAGCTCCTACAATGAGCAGTACTTC. The chain has TRBV5-3 and TRBJ2-7; D unresolved. TRBV5-3 is noted as an ORF with a role that remains uncertain. CDR3 length: 17 amino acids.

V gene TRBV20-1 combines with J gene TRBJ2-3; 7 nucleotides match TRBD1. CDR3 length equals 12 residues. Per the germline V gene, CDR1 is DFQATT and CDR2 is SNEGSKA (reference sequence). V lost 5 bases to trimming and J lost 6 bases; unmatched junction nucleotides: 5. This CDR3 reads CSAGRGLDTQYF. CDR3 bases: TGCAGTGCTGGTAGGGGGCTTGATACGCAGTATTTT.

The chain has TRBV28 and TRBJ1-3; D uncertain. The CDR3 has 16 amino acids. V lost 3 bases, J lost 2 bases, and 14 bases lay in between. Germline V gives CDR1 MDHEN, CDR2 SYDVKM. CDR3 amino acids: CASSLYGTLAGNTIYF. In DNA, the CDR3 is TGTGCCAGCAGTTTGTACGGTACTTTGGCTGGAAACACCATATATTTT.

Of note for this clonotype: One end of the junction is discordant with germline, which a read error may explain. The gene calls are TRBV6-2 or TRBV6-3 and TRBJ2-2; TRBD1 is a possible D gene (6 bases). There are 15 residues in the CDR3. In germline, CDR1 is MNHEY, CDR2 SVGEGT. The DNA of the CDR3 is TGTGACAGCAGCACCGGGACACTGAACACCGGGGAGCTGTTTTTT. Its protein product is CDSSTGTLNTGELFF.

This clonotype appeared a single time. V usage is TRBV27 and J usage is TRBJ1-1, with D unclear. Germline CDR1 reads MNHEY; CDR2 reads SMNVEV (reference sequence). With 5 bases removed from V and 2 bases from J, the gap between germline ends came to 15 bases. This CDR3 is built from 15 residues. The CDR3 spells CASSKNGRKNTEAFF. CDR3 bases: TGTGCCAGCAGTAAAAACGGACGGAAAAACACTGAAGCTTTCTTT.

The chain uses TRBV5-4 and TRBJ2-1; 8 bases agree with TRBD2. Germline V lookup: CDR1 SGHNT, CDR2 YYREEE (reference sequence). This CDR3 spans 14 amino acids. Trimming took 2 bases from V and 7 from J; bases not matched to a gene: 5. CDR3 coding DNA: TGTGCCAGCAGCTTAGCGGGAGAGATGAATGAGCAGTTCTTC. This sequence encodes CASSLAGEMNEQFF.

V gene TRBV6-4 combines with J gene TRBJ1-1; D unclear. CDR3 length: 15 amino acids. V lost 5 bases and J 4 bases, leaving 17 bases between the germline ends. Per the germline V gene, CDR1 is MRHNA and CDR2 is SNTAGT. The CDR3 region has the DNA TGTGCCAGCAGTCCTGGACGGGGTGGAGGCACTGAAGCTTTCTTT. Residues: CASSPGRGGGTEAFF.

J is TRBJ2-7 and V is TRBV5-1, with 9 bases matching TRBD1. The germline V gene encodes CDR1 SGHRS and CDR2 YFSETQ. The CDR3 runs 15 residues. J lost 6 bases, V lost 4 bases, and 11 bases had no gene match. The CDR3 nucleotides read TGCGCCAGCAGCAGCACCGGGACAGGGAGTTTCGAGCAGTACTTC. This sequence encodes CASSSTGTGSFEQYF.

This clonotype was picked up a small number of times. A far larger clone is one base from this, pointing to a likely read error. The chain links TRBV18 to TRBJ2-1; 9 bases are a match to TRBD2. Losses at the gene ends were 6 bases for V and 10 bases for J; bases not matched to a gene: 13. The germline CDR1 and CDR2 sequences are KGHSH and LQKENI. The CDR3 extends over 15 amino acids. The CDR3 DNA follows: TGTGCCAGCTCGCCAGGGACTAGCAAACTCTACGAGCAGTTCTTC. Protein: CASSPGTSKLYEQFF.

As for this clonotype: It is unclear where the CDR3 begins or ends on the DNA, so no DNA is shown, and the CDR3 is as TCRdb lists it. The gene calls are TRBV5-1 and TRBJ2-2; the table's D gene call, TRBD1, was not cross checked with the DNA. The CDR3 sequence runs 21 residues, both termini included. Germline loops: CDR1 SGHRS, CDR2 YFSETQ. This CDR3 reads CASSFRTGLGTGELFFFFFFF.